The 24 T cell receptor beta chains reported below all come from one sample, sequenced in a study of blood T cells in healthy people across ages. Alongside a J-beta primer mix, a sample-barcoded 5' primer served in a second PCR lasting about 6 to 12 cycles. TCRdb passed the 5' RACE reads through MiXCR, listing each CDR3 protein once. The repertoire includes 1.8 million or so distinct CDR3 sequences, 39% of them detected once, and 20% to 25% sits in the top ten. Input material: blood. The receptors were sampled from a human donor in good health.

Turning to this clonotype: A much more abundant neighbour one base away suggests this may be a read error. This chain links TRBV20-1 with TRBJ2-1, with D tentatively TRBD1 (6 bases). The CDR3 extends over 13 amino acids. The germline V and J ends were trimmed by 5 bases and 13 bases, with 21 bases remaining between them. Per germline, CDR1 DFQATT and CDR2 SNEGSKA (reference sequence). Here the CDR3 DNA reads TGCAGTGCTGTGTGGGACACCCAAGAGACCCAGTTCTTC. Translating gives CSAVWDTQETQFF.

The chain recombines TRBV4-1 with TRBJ1-2, with 7 bases that match TRBD1. The CDR3 consists of 19 residues. The V and J ends lost 3 bases and 4 bases, in that order; junction bases with no gene match: 20. Germline assignment: CDR1 MGHRA and CDR2 YSYEKL. CDR3 sequence (DNA): TGCGCCAGCAGCCACACCCCTACAAGACAGGGCGCGAGCACCTATGGCTACACCTTC. Its translation: CASSHTPTRQGASTYGYTF.

The table lists this clonotype with a few counts. The V call is TRBV5-1, the J call TRBJ1-2, with 10 bases lining up with TRBD1. The CDR3 has 15 residues. V shed 2 bases, J shed 3 bases, and the junction held 4 bases outside the gene matches. Germline V gene lookup returns CDR1 SGHRS and CDR2 YFSETQ. The DNA for the CDR3 is TGCGCCAGCAGCTTCTGGACAGGGGGGGACTATGGCTACACCTTC. Protein sequence: CASSFWTGGDYGYTF.

This clonotype was observed a handful of times. V and J are TRBV4-2 and TRBJ2-3; TRBD2 agrees at 10 bases. The CDR3 totals 15 residues. The V gene end was trimmed by 6 bases and the J gene end by 2 bases; junction bases not matched to a gene: 5. Germline CDR1 LGHNA, CDR2 YNFKEQ. CDR3 sequence (DNA): TGTGCCAGCAGAATCGGGACTAGCGACACAGATACGCAGTATTTT. Its translation is CASRIGTSDTDTQYF.

The genes are TRBV20-1 and TRBJ1-4; D possibly corresponds to TRBD1 (5 bases). This CDR3 is 13 amino acids long. The germline CDR1 and CDR2 sequences are DFQATT and SNEGSKA (reference sequence). Trimming took off 0 bases at V and 8 bases at J, with 10 bases between the two ends. The CDR3 nucleotides are TGCAGTGCTAGAGATTGGGGCTGGGAAAAACTGTTTTTT. Protein: CSARDWGWEKLFF.

The chain combines TRBV6-6 with TRBJ2-1, with a weak D call TRBD1 (5 bases). Germline CDR1 reads MNHNY; CDR2 reads SVGAGI (reference sequence). Between the trimmed V and J ends, which lost 6 bases and 3 bases, there was a span of 18 bases. The CDR3 contains 16 residues. This CDR3 is CASSRPDTPGYNEQFF. In nucleotides, the CDR3 is TGTGCCAGCAGCCGCCCGGACACGCCAGGCTACAATGAGCAGTTCTTC.

V is TRBV4-2 and J is TRBJ1-2; 12 bases align to TRBD1. The CDR3 runs 18 residues. Trimming cost V 3 bases and J 4 bases; bases outside gene matches: 12. Germline CDR1 and CDR2: LGHNA and YNFKEQ. CDR3: CASSQGRDRGRFGYGYTF. The CDR3 bases are TGTGCCAGCAGCCAGGGGAGGGACAGGGGGCGTTTCGGCTATGGCTACACCTTC.

The chain's CDR3 is CASSLSSGGHNEQFF. In nucleotides, the CDR3 is TGTGCCAGCAGCTTATCTAGCGGGGGCCATAATGAGCAGTTCTTC. This chain joins TRBV7-3 and TRBJ2-1; 10 positions agree with TRBD2. The CDR3 has 15 amino acids. Germline V lookup: CDR1 SGHTA, CDR2 FQGTGA. The ends lost 2 bases at V and 7 bases at J; junction bases unmatched: 5.

The chain has TRBV10-3 and TRBJ1-2; D remains ambiguous. The CDR3 is 12 residues long. Trimming took off 3 bases at V and 5 bases at J, with 7 bases between the two ends. Germline values: CDR1 ENHRY, CDR2 SYGVKD. The CDR3: CAISEGPYGYTF. The CDR3 DNA reads TGTGCCATCAGTGAAGGGCCTTATGGCTACACCTTC.

This clonotype has only a few counts. The rearrangement links TRBV10-3 to TRBJ1-2, with 9 bases aligning to TRBD1. The CDR3 consists of 15 residues. Losses at the gene ends were 6 bases for V and 4 bases for J; bases not matched to a gene: 9. Germline lookup yields CDR1 ENHRY and CDR2 SYGVKD. The DNA of the CDR3 is TGTGCCATCAGCGGGACAGGGATTACGTTCTATGGCTACACCTTC. This sequence encodes CAISGTGITFYGYTF.

This rearrangement joins TRBV2 to TRBJ1-6, with D uncertain. The V gene lost 6 bases and the J gene lost 6 bases, with 18 bases spanning the gap. The CDR3 runs to 16 residues. CDR1 and CDR2 (germline): SNHLY, FYNNEI. The DNA for the CDR3 is TGTGCCAGCAGATTAGAAGGAGCTACGCCTAATTCACCCCTCCACTTT. Amino acid sequence: CASRLEGATPNSPLHF.

The V and J genes are TRBV5-8 and TRBJ1-1, with 7 bases that match TRBD1. The germline V gene has CDR1 SGHTS and CDR2 YDEGEE. The CDR3 contains 14 residues. The V segment lost 4 bases and the J segment 1 base; nucleotides outside the gene matches: 4. The CDR3 region is CASSKGQPNTEAFF. The CDR3 DNA follows: TGTGCCAGCAGCAAGGGACAGCCGAACACTGAAGCTTTCTTT.

This clonotype has just a few counts. This chain uses TRBV7-2 with TRBJ2-5; D gene ambiguous. V shed 5 bases and J shed 5 bases, with 15 bases lying between them. CDR3 length: 14 amino acids. Germline V CDR1 and CDR2: SGHTA, FQGNSA. The CDR3 bases are TGTGCCAGCAGCCCTCAGCGTTCCGCGGAGACCCAGTACTTC. Protein sequence: CASSPQRSAETQYF.

This sequence joins TRBV18 and TRBJ1-4; 8 nucleotides agree with TRBD1. Germline V gene sequence: CDR1 KGHSH, CDR2 LQKENI. The junction had 11 bases not matched to a gene; V was cut back by 6 bases and J by 8 bases. The CDR3 extends over 15 amino acids. Here the CDR3 reads CASSPATGVGEKLFF. The CDR3 coding sequence is TGTGCCAGCTCTCCAGCGACAGGGGTGGGAGAAAAACTGTTTTTT.

The rearrangement links TRBV5-1 to TRBJ1-1; D is unresolved. Germline-derived CDR1 and CDR2 are SGHRS and YFSETQ. Trimming pared 1 base from V and 3 bases from J, leaving 10 bases between. The CDR3 covers 14 residues. CDR3 amino acids: CASSLRLSDTEAFF. CDR3 in DNA: TGCGCCAGCAGCTTGCGGCTTTCGGACACTGAAGCTTTCTTT.

This clonotype was found a few times. The J gene is TRBJ2-7, the V gene TRBV7-9, with TRBD2 identical over 12 bases. Germline V lookup: CDR1 SEHNR, CDR2 FQNEAQ (reference sequence). CDR3 length equals 17 residues. The ends lost 2 bases at V and 2 bases at J; junction bases unmatched: 7. CDR3 amino acids: CASSLRGTSGSTYEQYF. In DNA, the CDR3 is TGTGCCAGCAGCTTAAGAGGGACTAGCGGGTCAACCTACGAGCAGTACTTC.

V usage is TRBV7-8 and J usage is TRBJ2-1; D perhaps matches TRBD2 (6 bases). Germline CDR1 and CDR2: SGHVS and FQNEAQ. The CDR3 is 14 residues long. With 5 bases removed from V and 5 bases from J, the gap between germline ends came to 13 bases. CDR3 in amino acids: CASSPRGTHNEQFF. The DNA of the CDR3 is TGTGCCAGCAGCCCCCGGGGGACCCACAATGAGCAGTTCTTC.

This rearrangement joins TRBV7-9 to TRBJ2-5; tentative D call: TRBD2 (6 bases). Germline V gene lookup returns CDR1 SEHNR and CDR2 FQNEAQ (reference sequence). CDR3 length equals 16 residues. Between the trimmed V and J ends, which lost 0 bases and 0 bases, there was a span of 11 bases. The CDR3 coding sequence is TGTGCCAGCAGCTTAGCGCATGGGGGGTACCAAGAGACCCAGTACTTC. Encoded protein: CASSLAHGGYQETQYF. Using reference TRBV7-9 and TRBJ2-5 for the parts outside the CDR3, the full variable domain is DTGVSQNPRHKITKRGQNVTFRCDPISEHNRLYWYRQTLGQGPEFLTYFQNEAQLEKSRLLSDRFSAERPKGSFSTLEIQRTEQGDSAMYLCASSLAHGGYQETQYFGPGTRLLVL.

The chain recombines TRBV28 with TRBJ1-3; tentatively, D is TRBD1 (5 bases). The length of the CDR3 is 15 residues. V lost 5 bases to trimming and J lost 4 bases, with 15 bases between them. Per germline, CDR1 MDHEN and CDR2 SYDVKM. CDR3 in amino acids: CASSPRDLEGNTIYF. CDR3 bases: TGTGCCAGCAGTCCACGGGACCTCGAGGGAAACACCATATATTTT. The entire variable domain, with the rest obtained from reference TRBV28 and TRBJ1-3, is as follows: DVKVTQSSRYLVKRTGEKVFLECVQDMDHENMFWYRQDPGLGLRLIYFSYDVKMKEKGDIPEGYSVSREKKERFSLILESASTNQTSMYLCASSPRDLEGNTIYFGEGSWLTVV.

The chain uses TRBV3-1 and TRBJ1-1, with D tentatively TRBD1 (6 bases). CDR3 length: 12 residues. Trimming took 5 bases from V and 8 from J, leaving 12 bases between them. CDR1 and CDR2 from the germline V gene are LGHDT and YNNKEL (reference sequence). CDR3 amino acids: CASSRQDLEAFF. In DNA, the CDR3 is TGTGCCAGCAGCAGACAGGATCTGGAAGCTTTCTTT. The variable domain in full, with the rest retrieved from reference TRBV3-1 and TRBJ1-1, is DTAVSQTPKYLVTQMGNDKSIKCEQNLGHDTMYWYKQDSKKFLKIMFSYNNKELIINETVPNRFSPKSPDKAHLNLHINSLELGDSAVYFCASSRQDLEAFFGQGTRLTVV.

The sample holds a few counts of this clonotype. V is TRBV7-2 and J is TRBJ2-5; TRBD2 agrees at 10 bases. Germline assignment: CDR1 SGHTA and CDR2 FQGNSA. The CDR3 consists of 18 residues. The V segment lost 4 bases and the J segment 2 bases; nucleotides outside the gene matches: 13. The chain's CDR3 is CASSSAPSSGGIQETQYF. DNA of the CDR3: TGTGCCAGCAGCTCCGCCCCTTCTAGCGGGGGCATACAAGAGACCCAGTACTTC. Looking up the rest from reference TRBV7-2 and TRBJ2-5 gives the full variable domain: GAGVSQSPSNKVTEKGKDVELRCDPISGHTALYWYRQSLGQGLEFLIYFQGNSAPDKSGLPSDRFSAERTGGSVSTLTIQRTQQEDSAVYLCASSSAPSSGGIQETQYFGPGTRLLVL.

The chain combines TRBV29-1 with TRBJ2-5, with 7 bases identical to TRBD1. The junction had 5 bases not matched to a gene; V was cut back by 4 bases and J by 6 bases. The CDR3 spans 12 residues. Germline V CDR1 and CDR2: SQVTM, ANQGSEA. In DNA form, the CDR3 reads TGCAGCGTTGGAACAGGGGTCAAGACCCAGTACTTC. As protein: CSVGTGVKTQYF.

The chain combines TRBV28 with TRBJ1-2; TRBD1 agrees at 8 bases. The V gene's germline CDR1 is MDHEN and CDR2 SYDVKM. The ends lost 2 bases at V and 7 bases at J; junction bases unmatched: 9. The CDR3 contains 15 residues. DNA for the CDR3: TGTGCCAGCAGTTTAAATTCAGGACAGGGCCGTGGCTACACCTTC. Protein product: CASSLNSGQGRGYTF.

V gene TRBV27 combines with J gene TRBJ1-2, with D perhaps matching TRBD1 (6 bases). Trimming pared 8 bases from V and 4 bases from J, leaving 11 bases between. Germline V gives CDR1 MNHEY, CDR2 SMNVEV (reference sequence). The CDR3 has 12 residues. CDR3 DNA sequence: TGTGCCAGCCGCAAAGGGGGCTATGGCTACACCTTC. Residues: CASRKGGYGYTF.